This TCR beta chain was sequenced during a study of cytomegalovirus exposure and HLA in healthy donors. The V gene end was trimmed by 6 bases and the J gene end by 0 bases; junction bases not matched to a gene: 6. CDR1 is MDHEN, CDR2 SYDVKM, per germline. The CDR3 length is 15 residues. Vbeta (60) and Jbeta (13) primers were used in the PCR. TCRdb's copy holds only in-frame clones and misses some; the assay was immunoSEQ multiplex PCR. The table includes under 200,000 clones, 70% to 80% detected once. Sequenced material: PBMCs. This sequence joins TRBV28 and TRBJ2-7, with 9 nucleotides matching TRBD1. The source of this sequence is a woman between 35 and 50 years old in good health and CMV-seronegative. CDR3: CASRTQGASSYEQYF. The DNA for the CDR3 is TGTGCCAGCAGAACACAGGGGGCGAGCTCCTACGAGCAGTACTTC.